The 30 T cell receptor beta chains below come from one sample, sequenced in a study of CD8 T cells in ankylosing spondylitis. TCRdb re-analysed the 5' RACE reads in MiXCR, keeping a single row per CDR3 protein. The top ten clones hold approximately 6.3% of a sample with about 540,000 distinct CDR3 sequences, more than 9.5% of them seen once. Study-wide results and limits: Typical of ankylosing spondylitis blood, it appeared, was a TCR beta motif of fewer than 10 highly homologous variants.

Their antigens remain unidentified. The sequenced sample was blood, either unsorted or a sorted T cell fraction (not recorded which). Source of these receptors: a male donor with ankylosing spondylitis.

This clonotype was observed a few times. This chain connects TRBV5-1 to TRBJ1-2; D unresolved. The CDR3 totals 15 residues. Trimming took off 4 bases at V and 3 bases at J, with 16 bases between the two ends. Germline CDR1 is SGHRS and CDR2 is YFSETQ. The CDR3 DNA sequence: TGCGCCAGCAGCCTCTCGGTGGGGAAGGACTATGGCTACACCTTC. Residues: CASSLSVGKDYGYTF.

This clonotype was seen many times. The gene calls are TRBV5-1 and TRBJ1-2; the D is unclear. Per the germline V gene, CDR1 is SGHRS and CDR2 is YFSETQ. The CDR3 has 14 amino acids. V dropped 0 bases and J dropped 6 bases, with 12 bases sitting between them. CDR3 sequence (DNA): TGCGCCAGCAGCTTGGTATCGGGCCGGGATGGCTACACCTTC. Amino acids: CASSLVSGRDGYTF.

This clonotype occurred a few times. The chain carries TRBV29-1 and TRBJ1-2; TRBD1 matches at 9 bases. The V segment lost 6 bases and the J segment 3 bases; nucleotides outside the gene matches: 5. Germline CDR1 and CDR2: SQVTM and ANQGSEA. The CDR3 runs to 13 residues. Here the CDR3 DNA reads TGCAGCGTGGGACAGGGTGAGGACTATGGCTACACCTTC. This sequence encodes CSVGQGEDYGYTF.

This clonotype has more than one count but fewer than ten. Written as DNA, the CDR3 is TGCAGTGCTAGGGGGAGCTCCTATAATTCACCCCTCCACTTT. Protein sequence: CSARGSSYNSPLHF. The chain recombines TRBV20-1 with TRBJ1-6; the D is unclear. The CDR3 covers 14 residues. With 3 bases removed from V and 0 bases from J, the gap between germline ends came to 6 bases. Germline assignment: CDR1 DFQATT and CDR2 SNEGSKA (reference sequence).

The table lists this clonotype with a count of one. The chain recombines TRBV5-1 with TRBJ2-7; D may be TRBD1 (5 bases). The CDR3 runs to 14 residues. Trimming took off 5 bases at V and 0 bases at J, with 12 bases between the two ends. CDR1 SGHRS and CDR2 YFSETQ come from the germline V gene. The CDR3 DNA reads TGCGCCAGCAGTGCAGGACATAGCTCCTACGAGCAGTACTTC. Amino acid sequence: CASSAGHSSYEQYF.

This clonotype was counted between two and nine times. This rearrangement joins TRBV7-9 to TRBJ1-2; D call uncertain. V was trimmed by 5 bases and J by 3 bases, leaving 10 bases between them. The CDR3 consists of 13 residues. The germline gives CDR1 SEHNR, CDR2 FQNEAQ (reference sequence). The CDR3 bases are TGTGCCAGCAGCCCAGAGGATGACTATGGCTACACCTTC. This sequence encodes CASSPEDDYGYTF. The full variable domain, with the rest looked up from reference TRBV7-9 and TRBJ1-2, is DTGVSQNPRHKITKRGQNVTFRCDPISEHNRLYWYRQTLGQGPEFLTYFQNEAQLEKSRLLSDRFSAERPKGSFSTLEIQRTEQGDSAMYLCASSPEDDYGYTFGSGTRLTVV.

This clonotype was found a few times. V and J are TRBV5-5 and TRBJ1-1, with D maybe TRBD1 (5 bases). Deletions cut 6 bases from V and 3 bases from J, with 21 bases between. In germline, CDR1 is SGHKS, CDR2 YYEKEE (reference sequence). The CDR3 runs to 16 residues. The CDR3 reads CASTFWGPYQDTEAFF. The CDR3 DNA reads TGTGCCAGCACCTTCTGGGGACCGTACCAGGACACTGAAGCTTTCTTT.

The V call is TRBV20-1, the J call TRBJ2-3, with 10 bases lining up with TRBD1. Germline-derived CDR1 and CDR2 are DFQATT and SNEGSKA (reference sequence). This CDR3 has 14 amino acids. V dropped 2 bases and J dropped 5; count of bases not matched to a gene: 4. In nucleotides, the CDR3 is TGCAGTGCTAGAAGGACAGGGGGTAAAGATACGCAGTATTTT. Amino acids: CSARRTGGKDTQYF.

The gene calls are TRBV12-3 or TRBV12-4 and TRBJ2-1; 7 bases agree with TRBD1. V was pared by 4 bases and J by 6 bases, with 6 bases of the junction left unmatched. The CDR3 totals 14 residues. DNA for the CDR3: TGTGCCAGCAGTTCCGGGACAGCCGTCAATGAGCAGTTCTTC. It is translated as CASSSGTAVNEQFF.

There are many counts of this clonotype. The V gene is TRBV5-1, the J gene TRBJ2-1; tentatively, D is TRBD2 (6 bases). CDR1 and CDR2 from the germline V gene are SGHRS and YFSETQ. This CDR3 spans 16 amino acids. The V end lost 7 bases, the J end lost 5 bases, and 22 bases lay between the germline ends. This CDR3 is CASVPGTPSINNEQFF. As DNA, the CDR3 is TGCGCCAGCGTACCCGGGACTCCGTCCATAAACAATGAGCAGTTCTTC.

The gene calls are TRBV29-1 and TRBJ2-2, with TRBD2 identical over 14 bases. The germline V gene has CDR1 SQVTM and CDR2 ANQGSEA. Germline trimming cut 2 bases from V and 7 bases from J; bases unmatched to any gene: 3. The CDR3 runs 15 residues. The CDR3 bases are TGCAGCGTTGAAAGACTAGCGGGAGGGGACGGGGAGCTGTTTTTT. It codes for CSVERLAGGDGELFF.

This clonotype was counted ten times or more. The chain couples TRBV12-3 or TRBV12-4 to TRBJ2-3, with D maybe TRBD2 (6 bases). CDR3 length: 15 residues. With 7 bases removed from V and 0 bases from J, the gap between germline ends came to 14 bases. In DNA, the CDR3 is TGTGCCAGCACCCTAGGGGACTCGAGCACAGATACGCAGTATTTT. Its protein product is CASTLGDSSTDTQYF.

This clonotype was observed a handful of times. CDR3 sequence: CASSPGEWEQYV. CDR3 coding DNA: TGTGCCAGCAGTCCAGGGGAGTGGGAGCAGTACGTC. The chain recombines TRBV6-1 with TRBJ2-7; possible D gene TRBD1, 6 bases. V was shortened by 5 bases and J by 7 bases, with 12 bases between the two germline ends. From germline, CDR1 is MNHNS and CDR2 SASEGT. This CDR3 is 12 amino acids long.

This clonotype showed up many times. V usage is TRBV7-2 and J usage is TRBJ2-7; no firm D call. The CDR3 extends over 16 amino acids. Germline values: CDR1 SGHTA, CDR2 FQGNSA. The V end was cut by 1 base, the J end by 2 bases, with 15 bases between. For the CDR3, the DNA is TGTGCCAGCAGCTTAGGAGTTGATCCCCGGACCTACGAGCAGTACTTC. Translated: CASSLGVDPRTYEQYF.

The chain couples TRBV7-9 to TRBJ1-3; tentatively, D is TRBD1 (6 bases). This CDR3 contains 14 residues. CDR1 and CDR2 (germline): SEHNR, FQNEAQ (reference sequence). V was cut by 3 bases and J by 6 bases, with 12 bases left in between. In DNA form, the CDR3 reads TGTGCCAGCAGCTTCTTGGACAGAGTAAACACCATATATTTT. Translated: CASSFLDRVNTIYF.

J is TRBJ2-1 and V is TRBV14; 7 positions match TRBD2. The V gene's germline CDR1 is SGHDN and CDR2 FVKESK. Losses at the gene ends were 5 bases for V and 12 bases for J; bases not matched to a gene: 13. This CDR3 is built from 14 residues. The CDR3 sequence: CASSTRGRGERQFF. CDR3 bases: TGTGCCAGCAGCACACGGGGTCGGGGGGAGAGGCAGTTCTTC.

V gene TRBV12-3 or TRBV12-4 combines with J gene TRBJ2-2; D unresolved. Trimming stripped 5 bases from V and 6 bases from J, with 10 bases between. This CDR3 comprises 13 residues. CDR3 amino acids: CASSNREAGELFF. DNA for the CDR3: TGTGCCAGCAGTAATCGTGAGGCCGGGGAGCTGTTTTTT.

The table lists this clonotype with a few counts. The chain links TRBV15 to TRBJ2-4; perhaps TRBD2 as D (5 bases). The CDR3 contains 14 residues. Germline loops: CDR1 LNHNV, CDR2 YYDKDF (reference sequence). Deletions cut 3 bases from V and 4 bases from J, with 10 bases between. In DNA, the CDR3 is TGTGCCACCAGCAGGGACTTCGAAAAAAACATTCAGTACTTC. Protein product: CATSRDFEKNIQYF.

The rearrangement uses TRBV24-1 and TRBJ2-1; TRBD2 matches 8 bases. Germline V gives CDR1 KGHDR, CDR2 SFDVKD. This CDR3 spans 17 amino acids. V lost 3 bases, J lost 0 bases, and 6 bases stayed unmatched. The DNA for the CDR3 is TGTGCCACCAGTGATCCCTTCAGCGGGAGCTCCTACAATGAGCAGTTCTTC. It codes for CATSDPFSGSSYNEQFF.

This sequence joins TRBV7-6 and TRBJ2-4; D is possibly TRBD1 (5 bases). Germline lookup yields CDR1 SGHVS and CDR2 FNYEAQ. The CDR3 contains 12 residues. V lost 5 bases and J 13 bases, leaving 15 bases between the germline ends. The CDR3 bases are TGTGCCAGCAGCCGCCTTACAGGAAAACAGTACTTC. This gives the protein CASSRLTGKQYF.

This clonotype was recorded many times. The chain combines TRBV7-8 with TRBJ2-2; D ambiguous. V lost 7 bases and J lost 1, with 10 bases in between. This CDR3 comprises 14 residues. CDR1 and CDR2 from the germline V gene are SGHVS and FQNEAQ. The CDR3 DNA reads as TGTGCCAGCACCCCGATACTGAACACCGGGGAGCTGTTTTTT. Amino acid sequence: CASTPILNTGELFF. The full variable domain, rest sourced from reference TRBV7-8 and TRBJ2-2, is GAGVSQSPRYKVAKRGQDVALRCDPISGHVSLFWYQQALGQGPEFLTYFQNEAQLDKSGLPSDRFFAERPEGSVSTLKIQRTQQEDSAVYLCASTPILNTGELFFGEGSRLTVL.

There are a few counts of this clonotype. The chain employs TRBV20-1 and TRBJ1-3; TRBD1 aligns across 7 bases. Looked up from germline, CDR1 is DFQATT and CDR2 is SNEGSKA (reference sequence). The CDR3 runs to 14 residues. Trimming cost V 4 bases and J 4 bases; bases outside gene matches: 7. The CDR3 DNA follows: TGCAGTGCTATAAGGACAGGCATCGGAAACACCATATATTTT. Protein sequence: CSAIRTGIGNTIYF.

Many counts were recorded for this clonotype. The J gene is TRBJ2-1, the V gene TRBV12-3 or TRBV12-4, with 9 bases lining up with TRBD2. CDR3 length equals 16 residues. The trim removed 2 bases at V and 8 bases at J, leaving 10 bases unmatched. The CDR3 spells CASSLRLAAKSDEQFF. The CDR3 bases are TGTGCCAGCAGTTTAAGACTAGCGGCAAAATCGGATGAGCAGTTCTTC.

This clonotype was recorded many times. The CDR3 DNA follows: TGTGCCAGCAGCTCGCTAGCCTCCTACGAGCAGTACGTC. It translates to CASSSLASYEQYV. The chain recombines TRBV7-2 with TRBJ2-7; D might be TRBD2 (5 bases). This CDR3 has 13 residues. V lost 4 bases and J lost 0, with 7 bases in between. Germline-derived CDR1 and CDR2 are SGHTA and FQGNSA.

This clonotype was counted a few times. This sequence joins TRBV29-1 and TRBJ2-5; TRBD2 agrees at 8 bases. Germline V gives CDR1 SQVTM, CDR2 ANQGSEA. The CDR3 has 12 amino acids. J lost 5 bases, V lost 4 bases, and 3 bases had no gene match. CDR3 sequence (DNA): TGCAGCGTTGCGGGGGGGATCGAGACCCAGTACTTC. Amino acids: CSVAGGIETQYF.

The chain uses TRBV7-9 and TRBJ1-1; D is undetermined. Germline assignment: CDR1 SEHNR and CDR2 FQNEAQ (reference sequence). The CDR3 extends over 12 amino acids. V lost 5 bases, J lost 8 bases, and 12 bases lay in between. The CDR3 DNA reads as TGTGCCAGCAGCCAGTCGTCAGCGGAAGCTTTCTTT. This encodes CASSQSSAEAFF.

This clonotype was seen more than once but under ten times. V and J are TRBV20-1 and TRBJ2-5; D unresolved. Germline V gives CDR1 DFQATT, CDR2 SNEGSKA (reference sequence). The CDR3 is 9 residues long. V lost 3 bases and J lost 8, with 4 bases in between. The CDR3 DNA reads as TGCAGTGCTAGCGATACCCAGTACTTC. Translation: CSASDTQYF.

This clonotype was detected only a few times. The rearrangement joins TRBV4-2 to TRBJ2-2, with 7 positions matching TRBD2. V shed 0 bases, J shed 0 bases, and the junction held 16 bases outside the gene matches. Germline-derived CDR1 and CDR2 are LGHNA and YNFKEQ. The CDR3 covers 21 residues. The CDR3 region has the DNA TGTGCCAGCAGCCAAGATCGAAAGACCCCGGCGGGAGACGCGAACACCGGGGAGCTGTTTTTT. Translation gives CASSQDRKTPAGDANTGELFF.

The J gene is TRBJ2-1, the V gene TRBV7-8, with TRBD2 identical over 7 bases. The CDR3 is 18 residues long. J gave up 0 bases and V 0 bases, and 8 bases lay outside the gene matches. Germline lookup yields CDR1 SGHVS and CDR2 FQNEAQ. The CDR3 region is CASSLAVLAGASYNEQFF. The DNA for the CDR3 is TGTGCCAGCAGCTTAGCGGTCTTGGCGGGAGCCTCCTACAATGAGCAGTTCTTC.

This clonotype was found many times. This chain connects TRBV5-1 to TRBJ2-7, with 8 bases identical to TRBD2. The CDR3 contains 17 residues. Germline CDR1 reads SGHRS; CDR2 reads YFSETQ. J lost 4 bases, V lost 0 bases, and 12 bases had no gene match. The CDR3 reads CASSLAFGGERRYEQYV. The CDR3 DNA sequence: TGCGCCAGCAGCTTGGCCTTCGGGGGGGAAAGGAGGTACGAGCAGTACGTC.